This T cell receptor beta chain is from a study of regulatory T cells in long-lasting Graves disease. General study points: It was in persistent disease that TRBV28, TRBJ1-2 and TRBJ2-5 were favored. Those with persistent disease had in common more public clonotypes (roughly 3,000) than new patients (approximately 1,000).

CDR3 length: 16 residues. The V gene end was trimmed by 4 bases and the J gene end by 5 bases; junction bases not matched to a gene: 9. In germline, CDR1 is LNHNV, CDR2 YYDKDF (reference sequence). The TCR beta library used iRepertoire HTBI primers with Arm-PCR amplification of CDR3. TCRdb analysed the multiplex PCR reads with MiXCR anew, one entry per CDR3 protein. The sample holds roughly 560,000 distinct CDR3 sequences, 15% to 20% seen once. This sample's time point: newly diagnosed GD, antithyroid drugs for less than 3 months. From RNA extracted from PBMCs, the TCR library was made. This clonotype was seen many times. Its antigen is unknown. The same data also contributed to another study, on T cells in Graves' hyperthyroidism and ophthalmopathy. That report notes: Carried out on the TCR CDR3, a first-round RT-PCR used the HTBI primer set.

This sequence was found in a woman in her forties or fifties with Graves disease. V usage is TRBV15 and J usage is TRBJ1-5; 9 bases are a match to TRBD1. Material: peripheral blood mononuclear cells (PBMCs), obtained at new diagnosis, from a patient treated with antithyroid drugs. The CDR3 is CATSNRDRALDQPQHF. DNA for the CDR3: TGTGCCACCAGCAACCGGGACAGGGCCCTCGATCAGCCCCAGCATTTT.